These 31 T cell receptor beta chains came from one sample sequenced in a study of technical replicates of blood from several donors. Only in-frame clones appear in the TCRdb table, and some are missing; sequencing was by immunoSEQ multiplex PCR. The sample consists of 50,000 to 60,000 clones, less than 95% of them appearing once. The specimen sequenced was PBMCs. The receptors come from a human donor in good health. Some clones in this sample may be carry-over from other donors' samples.

The CDR3: CASSRDSYEQYF. For the CDR3, the DNA is TGCGCCAGCAGCCGGGACTCTTACGAGCAGTACTTC. J is TRBJ2-7 and V is TRBV5-1; TRBD2 might be the D (6 bases). The length of the CDR3 is 12 residues. Germline assignment: CDR1 SGHRS and CDR2 YFSETQ. V lost 4 bases and J lost 4, with 9 bases in between.

This chain connects TRBV6-1 to TRBJ2-5; tentatively, D is TRBD1 (5 bases). V lost 3 bases, J lost 5 bases, and 16 bases lay in between. The CDR3 runs 15 residues. Germline lookup yields CDR1 MNHNS and CDR2 SASEGT. CDR3 region: CASSDRAQSWETQYF. The CDR3 bases are TGTGCCAGCAGTGACAGGGCTCAAAGTTGGGAGACCCAGTACTTC.

The gene calls are TRBV5-1 and TRBJ2-2; 7 nucleotides match TRBD1. Germline V lookup: CDR1 SGHRS, CDR2 YFSETQ. V lost 3 bases and J lost 6; bases outside the gene matches: 11. The CDR3 consists of 16 residues. This CDR3 reads CASSSTGTARSGELFF. CDR3 coding DNA: TGCGCCAGCAGCTCAACCGGGACAGCCCGGTCCGGGGAGCTGTTTTTT.

V and J are TRBV25-1 and TRBJ2-2; the D is unclear. Trimming left V 4 bases short and J 3 bases short, with 3 bases between. Germline V gene lookup returns CDR1 MGHDK and CDR2 SYGVNS. This CDR3 has 12 amino acids. DNA for the CDR3: TGTGCCAGCAGTGGGCACACCGGGGAGCTGTTTTTT. It translates to CASSGHTGELFF.

The V call is TRBV27, the J call TRBJ1-2; 11 bases match TRBD1. The trim removed 7 bases at V and 4 bases at J, leaving 8 bases unmatched. CDR3 size: 15 residues. In germline, CDR1 is MNHEY, CDR2 SMNVEV (reference sequence). The CDR3 sequence is CASTRTGGETYGYTF. The CDR3 coding sequence is TGTGCCAGCACCAGGACAGGGGGCGAGACCTATGGCTACACCTTC.

The chain couples TRBV6-4 to TRBJ2-1; 9 bases map to TRBD2. The germline V gene has CDR1 MRHNA and CDR2 SNTAGT. V was clipped by 3 bases and J by 3 bases; unmatched bases: 9. CDR3 size: 17 residues. The CDR3 region is CASSESPGLASYNEQFF. The CDR3 DNA sequence: TGTGCCAGCAGTGAATCACCGGGACTAGCTAGCTACAATGAGCAGTTCTTC.

This rearrangement joins TRBV5-1 to TRBJ1-1, with D possibly TRBD1 on 5 matching bases. Per germline, CDR1 SGHRS and CDR2 YFSETQ. V was shortened by 4 bases and J by 3 bases, with 13 bases between the two germline ends. This CDR3 is 14 amino acids long. In DNA, the CDR3 is TGCGCCAGCAGCCAAGCGGGGGGATACACTGAAGCTTTCTTT. Its translation: CASSQAGGYTEAFF.

This chain links TRBV9 with TRBJ2-3; 8 bases match TRBD1. Looked up from germline, CDR1 is SGDLS and CDR2 is YYNGEE. Unmatched junction bases numbered 5, after V lost 4 bases and J lost 4 bases. CDR3 size: 14 residues. The CDR3 DNA reads as TGTGCCAGCAGCCCCAGGGGGCTTTCAGATACGCAGTATTTT. Residues: CASSPRGLSDTQYF.

The J gene is TRBJ2-1, the V gene TRBV7-6, with D perhaps matching TRBD2 (6 bases). Trimming took 1 base from V and 4 from J, leaving 11 bases between them. Per the germline V gene, CDR1 is SGHVS and CDR2 is FNYEAQ. This CDR3 has 15 residues. CDR3: CASSLVGLPYNEQFF. The CDR3 nucleotides are TGTGCCAGCAGCTTAGTAGGACTACCATACAATGAGCAGTTCTTC.

The chain joins TRBV4-3 to TRBJ1-3, with 7 positions matching TRBD1. Germline-derived CDR1 and CDR2 are LGHNA and YSLEER. V lost 0 bases and J lost 2; bases outside the gene matches: 4. The CDR3 has 16 residues. The CDR3: CASSQDLGGTGNTIYF. The DNA for the CDR3 is TGCGCCAGCAGCCAAGACTTAGGGGGCACTGGAAACACCATATATTTT.

The V and J genes are TRBV14 and TRBJ2-7, with D uncertain. Germline CDR1 reads SGHDN; CDR2 reads FVKESK. V lost 0 bases, J lost 9 bases, and 12 bases lay in between. The CDR3 loop spans 13 amino acids. CDR3 sequence: CASSQEEGSGQYF. The CDR3 DNA sequence: TGTGCCAGCAGCCAAGAAGAAGGTTCGGGGCAGTACTTC.

The chain employs TRBV4-2 and TRBJ1-5; TRBD1 matches 12 bases. The CDR3 covers 18 residues. V shed 1 base, J shed 7 bases, and the junction held 11 bases outside the gene matches. Germline-derived CDR1 and CDR2 are LGHNA and YNFKEQ. CDR3 loop: CASSQGLGTGGAGQPQHF. The CDR3 DNA follows: TGTGCCAGCAGCCAAGGGTTAGGGACAGGGGGCGCCGGGCAGCCCCAGCATTTT.

The chain joins TRBV30 to TRBJ1-1; D not resolved. CDR1 GTSNPN and CDR2 SVGIG come from the germline V gene (reference sequence). The CDR3 has 13 residues. Trimming removed 0 bases at V and 4 bases at J, with 9 bases between. The DNA for the CDR3 is TGTGCCTGGAGTGTGGGAGACGGCACTGAAGCTTTCTTT. This codes for CAWSVGDGTEAFF.

The CDR3 DNA reads as TGTGCCAGCAGGGGGGCGACTGAAGCTTTCTTT. Translated: CASRGATEAFF. The chain joins TRBV6-1 to TRBJ1-1; maybe TRBD1 (6 bases). Germline assignment: CDR1 MNHNS and CDR2 SASEGT. V lost 6 bases and J lost 5, with 7 bases in between. The CDR3 sequence is 11 residues long.

This chain connects TRBV4-2 to TRBJ1-4, with 9 bases matching TRBD1. J was trimmed by 7 bases and V by 4 bases; bases with no gene match: 4. Germline V CDR1 and CDR2: LGHNA, YNFKEQ. This CDR3 region has 14 residues. CDR3 sequence: CASSPRDRVEKLFF. The CDR3 DNA reads as TGTGCCAGCAGCCCCCGGGACAGGGTTGAAAAACTGTTTTTT.

The rearrangement joins TRBV6-6 to TRBJ2-2, with D possibly TRBD1 on 5 matching bases. Germline values: CDR1 MNHNY, CDR2 SVGAGI (reference sequence). This CDR3 has 13 residues. V lost 6 bases to trimming and J lost 1 base, with 6 bases between them. CDR3: CASRQENTGELFF. DNA of the CDR3: TGTGCCAGCAGACAGGAGAACACCGGGGAGCTGTTTTTT.

The chain joins TRBV7-3 to TRBJ2-1, with 7 bases aligning to TRBD2. The CDR3 runs 16 residues. The trim removed 0 bases at V and 12 bases at J, leaving 14 bases unmatched. Germline values: CDR1 SGHTA, CDR2 FQGTGA. The CDR3 loop reads CASSLTSGNSRGGQFF. The CDR3, as DNA: TGTGCCAGCAGCTTAACGAGCGGGAACAGCCGTGGCGGGCAGTTCTTC.

The chain couples TRBV19 to TRBJ2-1; TRBD1 agrees at 7 bases. J gave up 2 bases and V 3 bases, and 19 bases lay outside the gene matches. Germline V gives CDR1 LNHDA, CDR2 SQIVND (reference sequence). The CDR3 length is 20 residues. The CDR3 protein is CASSILPFLGGLGTYNEQFF. Written as DNA, the CDR3 is TGTGCCAGTAGTATCCTTCCGTTTCTAGGGGGCCTGGGGACCTACAATGAGCAGTTCTTC.

This chain links TRBV19 with TRBJ1-5; 7 positions agree with TRBD1. The junction had 7 bases not matched to a gene; V was cut back by 3 bases and J by 2 bases. The CDR3 length is 16 residues. Germline V gene sequence: CDR1 LNHDA, CDR2 SQIVND (reference sequence). CDR3 coding DNA: TGTGCCAGTAGTATTGGCTACAGGGGAGGCAATCAGCCCCAGCATTTT. It encodes CASSIGYRGGNQPQHF.

The chain couples TRBV18 to TRBJ1-4, with D uncertain. The CDR3 length is 13 residues. With 4 bases removed from V and 4 bases from J, the gap between germline ends came to 7 bases. CDR1 and CDR2 (germline): KGHSH, LQKENI. This CDR3 is CASSHKINEKLFF. The CDR3 DNA is TGTGCCAGCTCACACAAAATTAATGAAAAACTGTTTTTT.

V is TRBV9 and J is TRBJ1-2; TRBD1 aligns across 10 bases. The V gene end was trimmed by 4 bases and the J gene end by 7 bases; junction bases not matched to a gene: 10. Germline CDR1 SGDLS, CDR2 YYNGEE. The CDR3 is 15 amino acids. The CDR3 DNA reads as TGTGCCAGCAGCACAGGACAGGGGGGTAAGCTTGGCTACACCTTC. Translating gives CASSTGQGGKLGYTF.

The chain uses TRBV4-1 and TRBJ2-5; 7 positions match TRBD2. Germline V gene lookup returns CDR1 MGHRA and CDR2 YSYEKL. The CDR3 runs 16 residues. The V and J ends lost 4 bases and 1 base, in that order; junction bases with no gene match: 9. CDR3 coding DNA: TGCGCCAGCAGCCTTTTTGGGAGCGGGGTCCAAGAGACCCAGTACTTC. It encodes CASSLFGSGVQETQYF.

V is TRBV18 and J is TRBJ2-7; 9 bases are a match to TRBD1. Germline V CDR1 and CDR2: KGHSH, LQKENI. The trim removed 3 bases at V and 7 bases at J, leaving 7 bases unmatched. The CDR3 consists of 14 residues. The CDR3 reads CASSPQQGAIEQYF. CDR3 nucleotides: TGTGCCAGCTCACCTCAACAGGGGGCGATTGAGCAGTACTTC.

The chain recombines TRBV19 with TRBJ1-1, with TRBD1 matching 7 bases. V lost 9 bases to trimming and J lost 0 bases; unmatched junction nucleotides: 4. The CDR3 has 13 residues. Germline assignment: CDR1 LNHDA and CDR2 SQIVND (reference sequence). The CDR3 loop is CASRDRMNTEAFF. The CDR3 DNA follows: TGTGCCAGCAGGGACAGAATGAACACTGAAGCTTTCTTT.

J is TRBJ1-6 and V is TRBV11-2, with D hard to call. Germline loops: CDR1 SGHAT, CDR2 FQNNGV. This CDR3 is 14 amino acids long. The V end was cut by 5 bases, the J end by 0 bases, with 5 bases between. CDR3 amino acids: CASSPSSYNSPLHF. CDR3 sequence (DNA): TGTGCCAGCAGCCCGAGCTCCTATAATTCACCCCTCCACTTT.

The CDR3 coding sequence is TGCGCCAGCAGATCCGGGACAGGGTCTCTCGAGCAGTACTTC. This codes for CASRSGTGSLEQYF. V is TRBV5-1 and J is TRBJ2-7, with TRBD1 identical over 9 bases. With V trimmed by 5 bases and J by 6 bases, 9 bases remained unmatched. From germline, CDR1 is SGHRS and CDR2 YFSETQ. This CDR3 region has 14 residues.

V is TRBV7-2 and J is TRBJ2-7, with 8 bases identical to TRBD1. V shed 4 bases, J shed 0 bases, and the junction held 5 bases outside the gene matches. Germline CDR1 is SGHTA and CDR2 is FQGNSA. The CDR3 is made up of 15 amino acids. This CDR3 reads CASSSPGQASYEQYF. In DNA form, the CDR3 reads TGTGCCAGCAGCTCACCGGGACAGGCCTCCTACGAGCAGTACTTC.

The V and J genes are TRBV6-4 and TRBJ2-3; 10 bases line up with TRBD2. The J segment lost 6 bases and the V segment lost 6 bases, leaving 21 bases of the junction unmatched. CDR3 length: 19 amino acids. Germline CDR1 and CDR2: MRHNA and SNTAGT. The CDR3 here is CASSPTPAQGAGGLDTQYF. Here the CDR3 DNA reads TGTGCCAGCAGCCCTACTCCCGCCCAGGGAGCGGGGGGGCTCGATACGCAGTATTTT.

This clone was picked up one time. V gene TRBV15 combines with J gene TRBJ1-1; 8 bases align to TRBD1. This CDR3 has 15 residues. Losses at the gene ends were 0 bases for V and 9 bases for J; bases not matched to a gene: 9. Germline CDR1 and CDR2: LNHNV and YYDKDF (reference sequence). The CDR3 region has the DNA TGTGCCACCAGCAGAGATAAGGATGCAGGGGGCAAAGCTTTCTTT. Its protein is CATSRDKDAGGKAFF.

CDR3 protein: CASSTGTGSYEQYF. The CDR3 region has the DNA TGTGCCAGCAGTACCGGGACAGGCTCCTACGAGCAGTACTTC. J is TRBJ2-7 and V is TRBV7-2, with TRBD1 matching over 8 bases. In germline, CDR1 is SGHTA, CDR2 FQGNSA. Trimming cost V 6 bases and J 0 bases; bases outside gene matches: 4. The CDR3 spans 14 residues.

The chain is built from TRBV6-1 and TRBJ1-4, with TRBD1 matching 8 bases. CDR3 length equals 15 residues. V trimming: 3 bases; J trimming: 3 bases; junction bases outside the gene matches: 3. Germline V gives CDR1 MNHNS, CDR2 SASEGT. The CDR3 region has the DNA TGTGCCAGCAGTGAGGACAGGGACCCTAATGAAAAACTGTTTTTT. Protein product: CASSEDRDPNEKLFF.